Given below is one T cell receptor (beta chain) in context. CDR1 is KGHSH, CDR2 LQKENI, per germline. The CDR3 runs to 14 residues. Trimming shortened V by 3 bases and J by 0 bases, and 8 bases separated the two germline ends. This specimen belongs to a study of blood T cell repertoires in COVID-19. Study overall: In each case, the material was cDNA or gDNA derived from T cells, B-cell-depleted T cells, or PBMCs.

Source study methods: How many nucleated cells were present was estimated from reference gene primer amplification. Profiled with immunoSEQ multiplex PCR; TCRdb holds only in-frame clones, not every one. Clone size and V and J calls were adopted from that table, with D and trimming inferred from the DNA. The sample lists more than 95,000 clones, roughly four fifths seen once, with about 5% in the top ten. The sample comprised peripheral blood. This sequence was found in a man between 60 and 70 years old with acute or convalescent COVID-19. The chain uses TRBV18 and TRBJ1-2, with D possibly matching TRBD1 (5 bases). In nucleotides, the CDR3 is TGTGCCAGCTCACCTAGGGGTCCTAACTATGGCTACACCTTC. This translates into CASSPRGPNYGYTF.